The 18 T cell receptor beta chains below come from one sample, sequenced in a study of blood T cell repertoires in COVID-19. Generated by immunoSEQ multiplex PCR, the TCRdb table keeps only in-frame clones and is missing some. In the table there are more than 150,000 clones, approximately 83% of which are singletons. The sequencing input was peripheral blood. The source of these receptors is a man aged 55 to 70 with acute or convalescent COVID-19.

This chain uses TRBV28 with TRBJ2-5; 7 bases align to TRBD1. V was pared by 3 bases and J by 5 bases, with 9 bases of the junction left unmatched. The CDR3 contains 15 residues. Germline CDR1 MDHEN, CDR2 SYDVKM. The CDR3 sequence: CASSLGDRDWETQYF. The CDR3 DNA is TGTGCCAGCAGTTTGGGAGACAGGGATTGGGAGACCCAGTACTTC.

The chain recombines TRBV5-1 with TRBJ1-4; no clear D. The germline V gene encodes CDR1 SGHRS and CDR2 YFSETQ. This CDR3 spans 13 amino acids. The V and J ends lost 0 bases and 7 bases respectively, with 7 bases between them. The CDR3 reads CASSLGYGEKLFF. The CDR3 DNA follows: TGCGCCAGCAGCTTGGGGTACGGTGAAAAACTGTTTTTT.

The chain carries TRBV18 and TRBJ2-1; D is unclear. The CDR3 has 14 residues. Germline assignment: CDR1 KGHSH and CDR2 LQKENI. The V end was cut by 10 bases, the J end by 5 bases, with 18 bases between. CDR3 sequence (DNA): TGTGCCACCCTGGTGACAACCCGTAACAATGAGCAGTTCTTC. Its protein is CATLVTTRNNEQFF.

Written as DNA, the CDR3 is TGTGCCAGCAGCTCGGGACTAGCGGGAGGTGTTGGTGAGCAGTTCTTC. It translates to CASSSGLAGGVGEQFF. V and J are TRBV13 and TRBJ2-1, with 15 bases that match TRBD2. V lost 4 bases and J lost 9; bases outside the gene matches: 7. The germline V gene has CDR1 PRHDT and CDR2 FYEKMQ (reference sequence). There are 16 residues in the CDR3.

This sequence joins TRBV4-2 and TRBJ2-1, with 9 bases lining up with TRBD1. The trim removed 4 bases at V and 4 bases at J, leaving 11 bases unmatched. The CDR3 runs 17 residues. The germline CDR1 and CDR2 sequences are LGHNA and YNFKEQ. The CDR3 coding sequence is TGTGCCAGCAGCCCAAGGGGTGACAGGGGGGGATACAATGAGCAGTTCTTC. It yields the protein CASSPRGDRGGYNEQFF.

The chain couples TRBV28 to TRBJ2-7; 9 bases map to TRBD1. Germline trimming cut 5 bases from V and 0 bases from J; bases unmatched to any gene: 14. The CDR3 length is 18 residues. In germline, CDR1 is MDHEN, CDR2 SYDVKM. The CDR3 DNA follows: TGTGCCAGCAGTCGCCTCGGGTTCCGGGACAGGGTCTCCTACGAGCAGTACTTC. It specifies CASSRLGFRDRVSYEQYF. Full variable domain (missing parts from reference TRBV28 and TRBJ2-7): DVKVTQSSRYLVKRTGEKVFLECVQDMDHENMFWYRQDPGLGLRLIYFSYDVKMKEKGDIPEGYSVSREKKERFSLILESASTNQTSMYLCASSRLGFRDRVSYEQYFGPGTRLTVT.

This clone occurred once. The rearrangement joins TRBV4-1 to TRBJ2-5, with 8 nucleotides matching TRBD1. Germline CDR1 and CDR2: MGHRA and YSYEKL. V lost 4 bases and J lost 0; bases outside the gene matches: 10. The CDR3 extends over 17 amino acids. The CDR3 loop reads CASSRTGTGTNQETQYF. CDR3 coding DNA: TGCGCCAGCAGCCGCACCGGGACAGGCACAAACCAAGAGACCCAGTACTTC.

The CDR3 DNA sequence: TGTGCCTGGGCAATGGGCACCGTAAACACCATATATTTT. Translated, it gives CAWAMGTVNTIYF. The chain is built from TRBV30 and TRBJ1-3; D not resolved. CDR1 and CDR2 (germline): GTSNPN, SVGIG (reference sequence). This CDR3 contains 13 residues. The V and J ends lost 5 bases and 6 bases respectively, with 14 bases between them.

This rearrangement joins TRBV30 to TRBJ1-2; 8 positions agree with TRBD1. Losses at the gene ends were 2 bases for V and 5 bases for J; bases not matched to a gene: 1. The CDR3 runs to 12 residues. From germline, CDR1 is GTSNPN and CDR2 SVGIG (reference sequence). DNA of the CDR3: TGTGCCTGGAGTACAGGGGGTTATGGCTACACCTTC. Translating gives CAWSTGGYGYTF.

This chain links TRBV27 with TRBJ1-2; maybe TRBD1 (6 bases). This CDR3 region has 12 residues. V was shortened by 5 bases and J by 5 bases, with 9 bases between the two germline ends. Germline V gene data show CDR1 as MNHEY and CDR2 as SMNVEV (reference sequence). The CDR3 here is CASSPTGYGYTF. The DNA of the CDR3 is TGTGCCAGCAGTCCCACAGGGTATGGCTACACCTTC.

The rearrangement joins TRBV15 to TRBJ1-4; TRBD1 is a possible D gene (6 bases). The V gene lost 0 bases and the J gene lost 5 bases, with 13 bases spanning the gap. Germline assignment: CDR1 LNHNV and CDR2 YYDKDF (reference sequence). The CDR3 is made up of 16 amino acids. The CDR3 region has the DNA TGTGCCACCAGCAGAGATCGACTCAGGGGAAATGAAAAACTGTTTTTT. This sequence encodes CATSRDRLRGNEKLFF.

The chain joins TRBV13 to TRBJ2-1; 9 positions agree with TRBD2. With 4 bases clipped from V and 2 bases from J, the junction kept 6 bases outside the gene matches. CDR3 length equals 16 residues. Germline V lookup: CDR1 PRHDT, CDR2 FYEKMQ (reference sequence). CDR3 nucleotides: TGTGCCAGCAGCTCACGCGGGAGGGCCGCCTACAATGAGCAGTTCTTC. This codes for CASSSRGRAAYNEQFF.

This sequence joins TRBV7-2 and TRBJ2-3; D not resolved. The V gene's germline CDR1 is SGHTA and CDR2 FQGNSA. The ends were cut back, 5 bases at V and 4 bases at J, with 10 bases in the middle. This CDR3 spans 13 amino acids. The chain's CDR3 is CASSAERSDTQYF. CDR3 DNA: TGTGCCAGCAGCGCCGAGCGTTCAGATACGCAGTATTTT.

The chain joins TRBV2 to TRBJ2-5; 7 bases are a match to TRBD1. Germline trimming cut 3 bases from V and 6 bases from J; bases unmatched to any gene: 7. This CDR3 comprises 14 residues. CDR1 and CDR2 (germline): SNHLY, FYNNEI. The CDR3: CASSDVSGGKTQYF. The CDR3 region has the DNA TGTGCCAGCAGTGATGTTTCAGGGGGTAAGACCCAGTACTTC.

The gene calls are TRBV19 and TRBJ2-4; a possible D gene is TRBD2 (5 bases). This CDR3 has 13 amino acids. Trimming cost V 5 bases and J 8 bases, with 13 bases left between them. Looked up from germline, CDR1 is LNHDA and CDR2 is SQIVND (reference sequence). In DNA, the CDR3 is TGTGCCAGTAGTGGAGGAGACAAGGACATTCAGTACTTC. It specifies CASSGGDKDIQYF.

V and J are TRBV19 and TRBJ1-1, with 8 bases lining up with TRBD1. Germline-derived CDR1 and CDR2 are LNHDA and SQIVND (reference sequence). This CDR3 contains 13 residues. The trim removed 3 bases at V and 4 bases at J, leaving 1 base unmatched. CDR3 DNA sequence: TGTGCCAGTAGTATGACAGGGGCCACTGAAGCTTTCTTT. Residues: CASSMTGATEAFF.

V gene TRBV29-1 combines with J gene TRBJ1-2; D possibly corresponds to TRBD1 (5 bases). CDR3 length: 15 amino acids. CDR1 is SQVTM and CDR2 is ANQGSEA in the germline V gene. With 6 bases removed from V and 3 bases from J, the gap between germline ends came to 20 bases. The CDR3, as DNA: TGCAGCGTGACCGATCGGGGACGGAGGGACTATGGCTACACCTTC. This sequence encodes CSVTDRGRRDYGYTF.

The V and J genes are TRBV12-3 or TRBV12-4 and TRBJ1-2; no clear D gene. V was trimmed by 4 bases and J by 4 bases, leaving 10 bases between them. The CDR3 consists of 13 residues. CDR3 sequence: CASSSQQTYGYTF. CDR3 sequence (DNA): TGTGCCAGCAGTTCGCAACAGACCTATGGCTACACCTTC.